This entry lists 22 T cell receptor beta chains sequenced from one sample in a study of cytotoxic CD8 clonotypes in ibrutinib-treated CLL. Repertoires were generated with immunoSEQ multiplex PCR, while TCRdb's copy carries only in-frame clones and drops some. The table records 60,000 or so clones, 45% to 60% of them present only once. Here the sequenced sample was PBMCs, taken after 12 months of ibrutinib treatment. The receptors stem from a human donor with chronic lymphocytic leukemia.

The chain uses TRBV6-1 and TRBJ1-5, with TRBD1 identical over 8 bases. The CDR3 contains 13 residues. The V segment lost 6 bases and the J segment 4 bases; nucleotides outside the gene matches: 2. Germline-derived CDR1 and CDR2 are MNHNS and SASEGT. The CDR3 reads CASRDRENQPQHF. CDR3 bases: TGTGCCAGCAGGGACAGGGAGAATCAGCCCCAGCATTTT.

CDR3 sequence (DNA): TGTGCCACCAGCAGAGATCCAGGGTTCGAGCATGAGCAGTACTTC. As protein: CATSRDPGFEHEQYF. The chain uses TRBV15 and TRBJ2-7, with D tentatively TRBD1 (5 bases). The V gene's germline CDR1 is LNHNV and CDR2 YYDKDF (reference sequence). The CDR3 sequence is 15 residues long. Trimming took off 0 bases at V and 7 bases at J, with 16 bases between the two ends.

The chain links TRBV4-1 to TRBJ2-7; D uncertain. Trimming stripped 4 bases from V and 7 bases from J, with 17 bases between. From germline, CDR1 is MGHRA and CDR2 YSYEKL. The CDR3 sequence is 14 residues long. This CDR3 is CASSLLVGELEQYF. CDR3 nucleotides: TGCGCCAGCAGCCTCCTAGTGGGCGAGTTGGAGCAGTACTTC.

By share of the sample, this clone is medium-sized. This CDR3 is CASSLGGSTEAFF. DNA for the CDR3: TGCGCCAGCAGCTTGGGGGGGAGCACTGAAGCTTTCTTT. V is TRBV5-1 and J is TRBJ1-1, with D possibly being TRBD1 (5 bases). Trimming left V 0 bases short and J 4 bases short, with 7 bases between. This CDR3 contains 13 residues. Germline CDR1 SGHRS, CDR2 YFSETQ. The entire variable domain, with the rest obtained from reference TRBV5-1 and TRBJ1-1, is as follows: KAGVTQTPRYLIKTRGQQVTLSCSPISGHRSVSWYQQTPGQGLQFLFEYFSETQRNKGNFPGRFSGRQFSNSRSEMNVSTLELGDSALYLCASSLGGSTEAFFGQGTRLTVV.

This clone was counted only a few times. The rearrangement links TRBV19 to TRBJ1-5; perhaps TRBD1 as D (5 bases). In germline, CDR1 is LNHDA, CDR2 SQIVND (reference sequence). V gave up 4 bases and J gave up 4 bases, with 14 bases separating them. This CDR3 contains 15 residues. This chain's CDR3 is CASSTRLGPNQPQHF. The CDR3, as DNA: TGTGCCAGTAGTACCCGATTGGGGCCGAATCAGCCCCAGCATTTT.

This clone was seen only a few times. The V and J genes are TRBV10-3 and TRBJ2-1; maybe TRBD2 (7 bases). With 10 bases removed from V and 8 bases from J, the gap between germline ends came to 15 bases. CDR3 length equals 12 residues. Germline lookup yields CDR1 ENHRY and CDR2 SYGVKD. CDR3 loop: CATGGLWDEQFF. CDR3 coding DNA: TGTGCCACCGGGGGGCTCTGGGATGAGCAGTTCTTC.

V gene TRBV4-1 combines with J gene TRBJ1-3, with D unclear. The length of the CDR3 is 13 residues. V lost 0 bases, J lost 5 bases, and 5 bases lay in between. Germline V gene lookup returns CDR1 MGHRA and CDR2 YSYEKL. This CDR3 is CASSQEDRNTIYF. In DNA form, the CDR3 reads TGCGCCAGCAGCCAAGAGGACCGAAACACCATATATTTT.

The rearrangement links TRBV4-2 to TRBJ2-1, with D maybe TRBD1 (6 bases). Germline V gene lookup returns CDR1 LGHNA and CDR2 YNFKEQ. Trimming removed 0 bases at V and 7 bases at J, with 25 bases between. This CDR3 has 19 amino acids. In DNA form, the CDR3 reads TGTGCCAGCAGCCAAGAAGGGGGTAAAAGGGGCCACCCCCGGAATGAGCAGTTCTTC. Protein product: CASSQEGGKRGHPRNEQFF.

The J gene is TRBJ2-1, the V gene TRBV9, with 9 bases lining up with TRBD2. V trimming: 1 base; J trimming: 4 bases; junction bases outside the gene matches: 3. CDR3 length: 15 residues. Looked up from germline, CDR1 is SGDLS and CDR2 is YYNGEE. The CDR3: CASSVSSGDYNEQFF. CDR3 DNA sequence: TGTGCCAGCAGCGTATCTAGCGGGGATTACAATGAGCAGTTCTTC.

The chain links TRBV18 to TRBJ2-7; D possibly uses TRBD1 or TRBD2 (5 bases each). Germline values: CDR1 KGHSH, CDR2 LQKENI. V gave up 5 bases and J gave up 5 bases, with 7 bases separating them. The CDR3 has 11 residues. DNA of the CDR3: TGTGCCAGCTCAGGGACCAACGAGCAGTACTTC. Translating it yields CASSGTNEQYF. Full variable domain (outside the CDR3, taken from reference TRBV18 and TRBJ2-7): NAGVMQNPRHLVRRRGQEARLRCSPMKGHSHVYWYRQLPEEGLKFMVYLQKENIIDESGMPKERFSAEFPKEGPSILRIQQVVRGDSAAYFCASSGTNEQYFGPGTRLTVT.

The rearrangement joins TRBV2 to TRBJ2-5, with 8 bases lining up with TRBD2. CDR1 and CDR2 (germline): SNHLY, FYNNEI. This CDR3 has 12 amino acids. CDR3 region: CVQEGLEGTQYF. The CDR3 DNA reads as TGTGTTCAAGAGGGACTAGAAGGGACCCAGTACTTC.

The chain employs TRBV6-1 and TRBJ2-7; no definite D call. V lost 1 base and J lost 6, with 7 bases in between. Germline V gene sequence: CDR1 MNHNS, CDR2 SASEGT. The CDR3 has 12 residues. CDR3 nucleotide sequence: TGTGCCAGCAGTGAAGGAAGAGGCGAGCAGTACGTC. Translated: CASSEGRGEQYV.

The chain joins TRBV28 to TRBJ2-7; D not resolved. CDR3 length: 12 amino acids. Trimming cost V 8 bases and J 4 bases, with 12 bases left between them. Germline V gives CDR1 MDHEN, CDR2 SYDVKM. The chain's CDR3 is CASLSDGYEQYF. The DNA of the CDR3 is TGTGCCAGCCTGTCAGACGGATACGAGCAGTACTTC.

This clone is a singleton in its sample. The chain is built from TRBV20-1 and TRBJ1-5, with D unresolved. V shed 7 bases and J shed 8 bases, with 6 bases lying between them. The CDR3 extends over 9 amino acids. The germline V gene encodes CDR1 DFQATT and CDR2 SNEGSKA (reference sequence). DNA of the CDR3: TGCAGTGGCGGCAAGCCCCAGCATTTT. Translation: CSGGKPQHF.

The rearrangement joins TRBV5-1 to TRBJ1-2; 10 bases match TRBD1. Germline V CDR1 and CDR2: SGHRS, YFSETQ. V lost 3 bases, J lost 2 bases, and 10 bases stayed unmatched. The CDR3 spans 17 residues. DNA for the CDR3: TGCGCCAGCAGCTATCTTGGACAGGGGGGACCAAACTATGGCTACACCTTC. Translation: CASSYLGQGGPNYGYTF.

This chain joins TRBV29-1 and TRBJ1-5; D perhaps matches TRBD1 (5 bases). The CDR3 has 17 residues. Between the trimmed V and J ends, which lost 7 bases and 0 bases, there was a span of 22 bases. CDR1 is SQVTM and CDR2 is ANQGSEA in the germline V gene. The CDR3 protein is CSAPPIRPTDSNQPQHF. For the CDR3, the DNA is TGCAGCGCCCCACCAATCCGTCCGACAGATAGCAATCAGCCCCAGCATTTT.

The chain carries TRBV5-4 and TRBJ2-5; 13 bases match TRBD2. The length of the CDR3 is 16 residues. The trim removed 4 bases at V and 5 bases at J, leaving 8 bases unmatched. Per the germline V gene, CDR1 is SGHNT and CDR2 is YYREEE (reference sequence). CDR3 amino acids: CASSPDALAGGETQYF. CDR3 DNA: TGTGCCAGCAGCCCTGACGCACTAGCGGGGGGGGAGACCCAGTACTTC. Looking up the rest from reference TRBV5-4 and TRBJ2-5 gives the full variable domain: ETGVTQSPTHLIKTRGQQVTLRCSSQSGHNTVSWYQQALGQGPQFIFQYYREEENGRGNFPPRFSGLQFPNYSSELNVNALELDDSALYLCASSPDALAGGETQYFGPGTRLLVL.

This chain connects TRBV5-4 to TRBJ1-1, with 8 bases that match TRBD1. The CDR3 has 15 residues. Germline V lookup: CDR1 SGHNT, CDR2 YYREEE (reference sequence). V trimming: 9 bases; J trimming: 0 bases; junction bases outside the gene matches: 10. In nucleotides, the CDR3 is TGTGCCACCCAGGACAGGGCCCTCATGAACACTGAAGCTTTCTTT. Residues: CATQDRALMNTEAFF.

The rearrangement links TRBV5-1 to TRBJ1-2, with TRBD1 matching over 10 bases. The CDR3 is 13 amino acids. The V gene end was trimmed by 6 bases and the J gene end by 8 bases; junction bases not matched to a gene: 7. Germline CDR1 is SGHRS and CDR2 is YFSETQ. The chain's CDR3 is CASTLDRGGGYTF. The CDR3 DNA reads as TGCGCCAGCACCCTGGACAGGGGGGGAGGCTACACCTTC.

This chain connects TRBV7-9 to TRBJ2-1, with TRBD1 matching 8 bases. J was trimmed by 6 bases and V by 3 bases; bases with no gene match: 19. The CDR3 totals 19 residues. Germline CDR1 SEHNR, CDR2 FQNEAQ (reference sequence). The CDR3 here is CASSFLDRVWVFGRNEQFF. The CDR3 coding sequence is TGTGCCAGCAGCTTTTTGGACAGGGTGTGGGTTTTTGGTCGCAATGAGCAGTTCTTC. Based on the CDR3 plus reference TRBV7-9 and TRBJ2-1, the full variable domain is DTGVSQNPRHKITKRGQNVTFRCDPISEHNRLYWYRQTLGQGPEFLTYFQNEAQLEKSRLLSDRFSAERPKGSFSTLEIQRTEQGDSAMYLCASSFLDRVWVFGRNEQFFGPGTRLTVL.

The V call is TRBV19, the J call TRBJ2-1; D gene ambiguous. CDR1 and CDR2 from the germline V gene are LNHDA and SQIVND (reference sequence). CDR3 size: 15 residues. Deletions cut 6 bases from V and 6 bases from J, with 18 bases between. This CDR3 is CASSRHSLGTNEQFF. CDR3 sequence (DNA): TGTGCCAGTAGCCGCCACTCTCTAGGCACCAATGAGCAGTTCTTC.

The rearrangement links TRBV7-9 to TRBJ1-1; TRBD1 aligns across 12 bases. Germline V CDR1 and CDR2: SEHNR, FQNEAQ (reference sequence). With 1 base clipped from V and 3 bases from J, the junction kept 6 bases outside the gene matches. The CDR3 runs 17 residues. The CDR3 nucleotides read TGTGCCAGCAGCTTAGATCCGGGACAGGGGGCCTACACTGAAGCTTTCTTT. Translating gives CASSLDPGQGAYTEAFF.